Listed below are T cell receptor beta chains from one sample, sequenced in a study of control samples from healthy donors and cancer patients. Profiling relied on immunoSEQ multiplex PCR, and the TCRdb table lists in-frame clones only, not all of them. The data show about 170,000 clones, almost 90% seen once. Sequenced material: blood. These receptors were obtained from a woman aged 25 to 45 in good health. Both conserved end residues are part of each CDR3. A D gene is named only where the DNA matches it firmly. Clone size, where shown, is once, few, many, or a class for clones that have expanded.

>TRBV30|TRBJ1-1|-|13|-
TGTGCCTGGAGTGTTGGACAGAACACTGAAGCTTTCTTT
CAWSVGQNTEAFF
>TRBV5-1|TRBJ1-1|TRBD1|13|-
TGCGCCAGCAGCCGGACAGGGGACACTGAAGCTTTCTTT
CASSRTGDTEAFF
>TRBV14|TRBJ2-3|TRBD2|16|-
TGTGCCAGCGGTCGGGGAGGCGGGGGAAGCACAGATACGCAGTATTTT
CASGRGGGGSTDTQYF
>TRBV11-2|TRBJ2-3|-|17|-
TGTGCCAGCAGCTTAGAGTTCAGCGGAGCCCTCACAGATACGCAGTATTTT
CASSLEFSGALTDTQYF
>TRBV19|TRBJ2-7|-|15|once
TGTGCCAGTAGTATAGCCGGCAGGGTTGGCTACGAGCAGTACTTC
CASSIAGRVGYEQYF
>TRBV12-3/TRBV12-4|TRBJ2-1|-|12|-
TGTGCCAGCAGTCTGGCGGGGAATGAGCAGTTCTTC
CASSLAGNEQFF
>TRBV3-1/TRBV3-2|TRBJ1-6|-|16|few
TGTGCCAGCAGCCCGAGTACAGGGTGGGGTAATTCACCCCTCCACTTT
CASSPSTGWGNSPLHF
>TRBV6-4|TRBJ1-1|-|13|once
TGTGCCAGCAGTGACTCGAGAGGGGGAGCAGCTTTCTTT
CASSDSRGGAAFF
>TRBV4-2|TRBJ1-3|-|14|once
TGTGCCAGCAGCCGGGAGGGGGTTGAAAACACCATATATTTT
CASSREGVENTIYF
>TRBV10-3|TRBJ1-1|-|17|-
TGTGCCATCAGTGAGTCTTTACGGTCAGTGCCGAACACTGAAGCTTTCTTT
CAISESLRSVPNTEAFF
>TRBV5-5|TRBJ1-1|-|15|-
TGTGCCAGCAGCTTGGAACAGGGTAGAGTCACTGAAGCTTTCTTT
CASSLEQGRVTEAFF
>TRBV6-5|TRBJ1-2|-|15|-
TGTGCCAGCAGTCACCGGGCCACAAGGACCTATGGCTACACCTTC
CASSHRATRTYGYTF
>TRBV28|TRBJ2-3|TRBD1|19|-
TGTGCCAGCAGTTCTCGGACAGGGATTGGTTGGGGGAGCACAGATACGCAGTATTTT
CASSSRTGIGWGSTDTQYF
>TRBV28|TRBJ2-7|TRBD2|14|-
TGTGCCAGCAGTTTGGGAGGGGACGGCTACGAGCAGTACTTC
CASSLGGDGYEQYF
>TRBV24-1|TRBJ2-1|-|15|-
TGTGCCACCAGTGAGGGAGGCCTAGGTTACAATGAGCAGTTCTTC
CATSEGGLGYNEQFF
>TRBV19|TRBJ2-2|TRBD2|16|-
TGTGCCAGTAGTATAGCGGGGGGTCAGAACACCGGGGAGCTGTTTTTT
CASSIAGGQNTGELFF
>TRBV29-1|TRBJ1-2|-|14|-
TGCAGCGTTGACACCCCCCTGGTGGGGTATGGCTACACCTTC
CSVDTPLVGYGYTF
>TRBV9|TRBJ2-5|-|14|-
TGTGCCAGCAGCGTAGCAGGGCAGGCAGAGACCCAGTACTTC
CASSVAGQAETQYF
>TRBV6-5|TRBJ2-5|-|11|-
TGTGCCAGCAAGGAGCTGGAGACCCAGTACTTC
CASKELETQYF
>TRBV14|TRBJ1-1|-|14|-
TGTGCCAGCAGCCAAAGGGCAAGATACACTGAAGCTTTCTTT
CASSQRARYTEAFF
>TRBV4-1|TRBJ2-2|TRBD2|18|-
TGCGCCAGCAGCCAAGGTGGGCCACTAGCGGTAGACACCGGGGAGCTGTTTTTT
CASSQGGPLAVDTGELFF
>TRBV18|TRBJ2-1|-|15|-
TGTGCCAGCTCACCACCGGCCCCGTCTCGCGGTGAGCAGTTCTTC
CASSPPAPSRGEQFF
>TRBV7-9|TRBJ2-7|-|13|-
TGTGCCAGCAGCCCCGCCGGGGGTTACGAGCAGTACTTC
CASSPAGGYEQYF
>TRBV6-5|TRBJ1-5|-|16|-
TGTGCCAGCAGTTATGGGACTGGATATAGCAATCAGCCCCAGCATTTT
CASSYGTGYSNQPQHF
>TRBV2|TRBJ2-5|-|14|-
TGTGCCAGCAGTGGGCAGGGGTCACAAGAGACCCAGTACTTC
CASSGQGSQETQYF
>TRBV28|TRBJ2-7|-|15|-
TGTGCCAGCAGTTTACACCGGGGTGCCTCCTACGAGCAGTACTTC
CASSLHRGASYEQYF
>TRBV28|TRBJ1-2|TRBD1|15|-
TGTGCCAGCAGTTTCGGGCAGGGGGTCCCCTATGGCTACACCTTC
CASSFGQGVPYGYTF
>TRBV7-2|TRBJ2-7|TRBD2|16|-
TGTGCCAGCAGCCCGACTAGCGGGAGGGCCTGGAGCGAGCAGTACTTC
CASSPTSGRAWSEQYF
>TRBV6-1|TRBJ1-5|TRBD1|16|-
TGTGCCAGCAGTGAAGGGTACGGGACAGGGCTTCAGCCCCAGCATTTT
CASSEGYGTGLQPQHF
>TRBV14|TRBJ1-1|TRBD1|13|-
TGTGCCAGCAGCTGGGACAGAAACACTGAAGCTTTCTTT
CASSWDRNTEAFF
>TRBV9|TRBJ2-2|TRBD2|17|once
TGTGCCAGCAGAGGGTTCGGGGGGGAACCTAACACCGGGGAGCTGTTTTTT
CASRGFGGEPNTGELFF
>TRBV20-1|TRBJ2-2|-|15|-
TGCAGTGCTAGTTACCGGGGAACCCGTACCGGGGAGCTGTTTTTT
CSASYRGTRTGELFF
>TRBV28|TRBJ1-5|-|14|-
TGTGCCAGCAGTTTTTTGGAGGGCAATCAGCCCCAGCATTTT
CASSFLEGNQPQHF
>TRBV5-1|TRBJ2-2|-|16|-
TGCGCCAGCAGCTTGGCCGGGCAGGGGAACACCGGGGAGCTGTTTTTT
CASSLAGQGNTGELFF
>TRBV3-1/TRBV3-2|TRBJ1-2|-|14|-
TGTGCCAGCAGCCAAGATCTCGGGGGATATGGCTACACCTTC
CASSQDLGGYGYTF
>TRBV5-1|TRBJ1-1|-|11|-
TGCGCCAGCAGCCACACTAGTGAAGCTTTCTTT
CASSHTSEAFF
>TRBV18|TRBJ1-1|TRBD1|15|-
TGTGCCAGCTCACCGGACAGGGGTATCGCCACTGAAGCTTTCTTT
CASSPDRGIATEAFF
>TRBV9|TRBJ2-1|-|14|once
TGTGCCAGCAGCGCGACAGGGAGGGGCAATGAGCAGTTCTTC
CASSATGRGNEQFF
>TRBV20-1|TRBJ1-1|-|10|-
TGCAGTGCGTGGGACGAGAAAGCTTTCTTT
CSAWDEKAFF
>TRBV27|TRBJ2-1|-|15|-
TGTGCCAGCAGTTTAAGGGAGTCCTCCTACAATGAGCAGTTCTTC
CASSLRESSYNEQFF
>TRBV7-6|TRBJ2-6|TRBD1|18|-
TGTGCCAGCAGCTTAGTAAGGACAGGGACCTCTGGGGCCAACGTCCTGACTTTC
CASSLVRTGTSGANVLTF
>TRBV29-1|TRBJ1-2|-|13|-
TGCAGCGTTGAGTCTGATAGAAGGGGTGGCTACACCTTC
CSVESDRRGGYTF
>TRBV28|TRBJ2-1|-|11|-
TGTGCCAGCAGTTTGACAGGAGGGCAGTTCTTC
CASSLTGGQFF
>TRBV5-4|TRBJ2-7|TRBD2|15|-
TGTGCCAGCAGCTTGGACGGGAGGGCCTACGACGAGCAGTACTTC
CASSLDGRAYDEQYF